The T cell receptor beta chain described here comes from a study of T cells in tumors after PD-1 blockade. Study-level information: Daily vismodegib 150 mg continued in a subset of anti-PD-1-treated patients.

Tumor or blood genomic DNA was sequenced, with inputs of roughly 616 ng to 6,004 ng. Generated by immunoSEQ multiplex PCR, the TCRdb table keeps only in-frame clones and is missing some. The profile shows roughly 50,000 clones, 65% to 85% of them singletons. Germline V gene lookup returns CDR1 SGHTA and CDR2 FQGNSA. CDR3 size: 15 residues. Trimming removed 0 bases at V and 9 bases at J, with 15 bases between. The sequence came from a human donor with basal cell carcinoma. The source material was PBMCs, sampled before anti-PD-1 treatment. The J gene is TRBJ1-5, the V gene TRBV7-2, with D tentatively TRBD1 (6 bases). The CDR3 loop is CASSLAGQINAPQHF. The CDR3 DNA sequence: TGTGCCAGCAGCTTAGCCGGACAGATAAACGCGCCCCAGCATTTT.